A single sample is the source of the 30 T cell receptor beta chains below, sequenced in a study of blood T cell repertoires in COVID-19. Data came from immunoSEQ multiplex PCR; TCRdb stores just in-frame clones and leaves some out. In the table there are about 170,000 clones, roughly 84% of which are singletons. The source material was peripheral blood. These TCRs come from a man of 80 years or more with COVID-19, enrolled during active disease.

This chain joins TRBV9 and TRBJ2-7, with 9 nucleotides matching TRBD2. This CDR3 spans 16 amino acids. V lost 4 bases, J lost 0 bases, and 8 bases stayed unmatched. In germline, CDR1 is SGDLS, CDR2 YYNGEE. CDR3 sequence: CASSRIAGASSYEQYF. As DNA, the CDR3 is TGTGCCAGCAGCCGCATAGCGGGGGCTAGCTCCTACGAGCAGTACTTC.

The chain couples TRBV7-3 to TRBJ1-6; D gene uncertain. Per germline, CDR1 SGHTA and CDR2 FQGTGA. V was cut by 5 bases and J by 0 bases, with 8 bases left in between. The CDR3 has 15 residues. The CDR3 loop is CASSPTGSYNSPLHF. CDR3 nucleotides: TGTGCCAGCAGCCCTACGGGCTCCTATAATTCACCCCTCCACTTT.

The CDR3 bases are TGTGCCAGCAGCTTAGCACAATACAGGGGCGAAGGCTACACCTTC. Translated: CASSLAQYRGEGYTF. The rearrangement links TRBV7-9 to TRBJ1-2; 7 nucleotides agree with TRBD1. CDR1 and CDR2 from the germline V gene are SEHNR and FQNEAQ (reference sequence). CDR3 size: 15 residues. The V segment lost 0 bases and the J segment 8 bases; nucleotides outside the gene matches: 9. The full variable domain, its missing parts supplied by reference TRBV7-9 and TRBJ1-2, is DTGVSQNPRHKITKRGQNVTFRCDPISEHNRLYWYRQTLGQGPEFLTYFQNEAQLEKSRLLSDRFSAERPKGSFSTLEIQRTEQGDSAMYLCASSLAQYRGEGYTFGSGTRLTVV.

The chain employs TRBV2 and TRBJ1-1; D is unclear. Germline CDR1 reads SNHLY; CDR2 reads FYNNEI. The germline V and J ends were trimmed by 1 base and 1 base, with 4 bases remaining between them. CDR3 size: 13 residues. CDR3 nucleotide sequence: TGTGCCAGCAGTGAAGGGCCGAACACTGAAGCTTTCTTT. It specifies CASSEGPNTEAFF.

The chain is built from TRBV4-1 and TRBJ2-1, with 9 bases aligning to TRBD2. This CDR3 region has 17 residues. CDR1 and CDR2 from the germline V gene are MGHRA and YSYEKL. V was pared by 0 bases and J by 7 bases, with 10 bases of the junction left unmatched. The CDR3 is CASSQDLSGLAGNEQFF. CDR3 nucleotide sequence: TGCGCCAGCAGCCAAGATCTGTCGGGACTAGCAGGAAATGAGCAGTTCTTC.

The gene calls are TRBV3-1 (or the pseudogene TRBV3-2) and TRBJ1-3, with D hard to call. The CDR3 loop spans 15 amino acids. Trimming removed 0 bases from V and 0 bases from J, with 6 bases in between. Germline CDR1 and CDR2: LGHDT and YNNKEL (reference sequence). This CDR3 is CASSQDRSSGNTIYF. The CDR3 DNA reads TGTGCCAGCAGCCAAGACAGGTCCTCTGGAAACACCATATATTTT.

This clone has a single count. V gene TRBV29-1 combines with J gene TRBJ2-7; the D gene is possibly TRBD2 (5 bases). The CDR3 spans 11 residues. Germline V gives CDR1 SQVTM, CDR2 ANQGSEA. V lost 2 bases to trimming and J lost 7 bases, with 9 bases between them. Here the CDR3 reads CSVEIAYEQYF. In DNA form, the CDR3 reads TGCAGCGTTGAAATAGCGTATGAGCAGTACTTC.

The rearrangement joins TRBV5-6 to TRBJ2-2; no clear D gene. Germline assignment: CDR1 SGHDT and CDR2 YYEEEE. Trimming removed 0 bases at V and 4 bases at J, with 10 bases between. The CDR3 spans 15 residues. CDR3 region: CASSLGAAPTGELFF. CDR3 DNA: TGTGCCAGCAGCTTGGGGGCCGCTCCCACCGGGGAGCTGTTTTTT.

The genes are TRBV2 and TRBJ1-3; 7 bases map to TRBD1. The CDR3 length is 15 residues. Unmatched junction bases numbered 5, after V lost 6 bases and J lost 0 bases. Germline CDR1 reads SNHLY; CDR2 reads FYNNEI. CDR3 sequence: CASSSDRYSGNTIYF. In DNA form, the CDR3 reads TGTGCCAGCAGCTCGGACAGGTACTCTGGAAACACCATATATTTT.

The rearrangement joins TRBV6-5 to TRBJ2-7; 7 nucleotides align to TRBD2. The CDR3 runs 12 residues. Germline-derived CDR1 and CDR2 are MNHEY and SVGAGI. The V gene end was trimmed by 11 bases and the J gene end by 4 bases; junction bases not matched to a gene: 8. CDR3 DNA: TGTGCCGCGAAGACTAGCATGTACGAGCAGTACTTC. This translates into CAAKTSMYEQYF.

A few counts support this clone. The genes are TRBV7-9 and TRBJ1-1; TRBD1 might be the D (6 bases). Germline values: CDR1 SEHNR, CDR2 FQNEAQ (reference sequence). The CDR3 runs 15 residues. V was clipped by 3 bases and J by 3 bases, with 14 bases between them. This CDR3 is CASSFKGGRDTEAFF. The CDR3 DNA reads as TGTGCCAGCAGCTTTAAAGGGGGGAGGGACACTGAAGCTTTCTTT. Using reference TRBV7-9 and TRBJ1-1 for the parts outside the CDR3, the full variable domain is DTGVSQNPRHKITKRGQNVTFRCDPISEHNRLYWYRQTLGQGPEFLTYFQNEAQLEKSRLLSDRFSAERPKGSFSTLEIQRTEQGDSAMYLCASSFKGGRDTEAFFGQGTRLTVV.

This clone was counted a few times. V and J are TRBV7-9 and TRBJ1-5; D might be TRBD1 (6 bases). CDR3 length equals 15 residues. Germline CDR1 and CDR2: SEHNR and FQNEAQ (reference sequence). V lost 6 bases to trimming and J lost 9 bases, with 21 bases between them. The CDR3 nucleotides are TGTGCCAGCAGGCCAATACGGGATTTAGGGGGGCCCCAGCATTTT. Its protein is CASRPIRDLGGPQHF.

The chain links TRBV19 to TRBJ1-6; D gene uncertain. V was cut by 5 bases and J by 8 bases, with 10 bases left in between. Germline values: CDR1 LNHDA, CDR2 SQIVND (reference sequence). The CDR3 runs 13 residues. The CDR3 protein is CASSVREYSPLHF. DNA of the CDR3: TGTGCCAGTAGTGTGAGGGAATATTCACCCCTCCACTTT.

The V and J genes are TRBV5-1 and TRBJ1-6; D unclear. With 0 bases removed from V and 5 bases from J, the gap between germline ends came to 9 bases. The CDR3 is made up of 15 amino acids. The V gene's germline CDR1 is SGHRS and CDR2 YFSETQ. Here the CDR3 reads CASSLASVDNSPLHF. The DNA for the CDR3 is TGCGCCAGCAGCTTGGCTAGCGTGGATAATTCACCCCTCCACTTT.

The J gene is TRBJ1-1, the V gene TRBV7-9; TRBD1 agrees at 9 bases. V lost 7 bases, J lost 4 bases, and 7 bases stayed unmatched. The germline CDR1 and CDR2 sequences are SEHNR and FQNEAQ (reference sequence). This CDR3 spans 14 amino acids. In DNA form, the CDR3 reads TGTGCCAGCACCCGCTCGACAGGGGGCACTGAAGCTTTCTTT. Protein product: CASTRSTGGTEAFF. The entire variable domain, with the rest obtained from reference TRBV7-9 and TRBJ1-1, is as follows: DTGVSQNPRHKITKRGQNVTFRCDPISEHNRLYWYRQTLGQGPEFLTYFQNEAQLEKSRLLSDRFSAERPKGSFSTLEIQRTEQGDSAMYLCASTRSTGGTEAFFGQGTRLTVV.

The chain combines TRBV19 with TRBJ2-5; 10 positions agree with TRBD1. The CDR3 has 15 residues. J gave up 5 bases and V 3 bases, and 6 bases lay outside the gene matches. Germline lookup yields CDR1 LNHDA and CDR2 SQIVND (reference sequence). The CDR3 region is CASSMTGGGLETQYF. The CDR3, as DNA: TGTGCCAGTAGTATGACAGGGGGCGGGTTGGAGACCCAGTACTTC.

The J gene is TRBJ2-7, the V gene TRBV2; 7 positions match TRBD1. V shed 6 bases, J shed 0 bases, and the junction held 5 bases outside the gene matches. The V gene's germline CDR1 is SNHLY and CDR2 FYNNEI. This CDR3 spans 14 amino acids. The CDR3 here is CASRLTGSSYEQYF. For the CDR3, the DNA is TGTGCCAGCAGGCTGACAGGGAGCTCCTACGAGCAGTACTTC.

The chain combines TRBV2 with TRBJ1-2, with D perhaps TRBD1 (6 bases). CDR1 is SNHLY and CDR2 is FYNNEI in the germline V gene. The V and J ends lost 5 bases and 0 bases respectively, with 10 bases between them. The CDR3 length is 14 residues. The CDR3 DNA sequence: TGTGCCAGCAGTCTGGACAGAACTAACTATGGCTACACCTTC. Protein product: CASSLDRTNYGYTF. Complete variable domain (other parts from reference TRBV2 and TRBJ1-2): EPEVTQTPSHQVTQMGQEVILRCVPISNHLYFYWYRQILGQKVEFLVSFYNNEISEKSEIFDDQFSVERPDGSNFTLKIRSTKLEDSAMYFCASSLDRTNYGYTFGSGTRLTVV.

The chain joins TRBV25-1 to TRBJ1-4, with D perhaps matching TRBD1 (5 bases). Germline V gene lookup returns CDR1 MGHDK and CDR2 SYGVNS. The CDR3 covers 17 residues. V was clipped by 2 bases and J by 6 bases, with 19 bases between them. The CDR3 bases are TGTGCCAGCAGTGAACGGGTGGTTGGGGGGGTAGATGAAAAACTGTTTTTT. Protein: CASSERVVGGVDEKLFF.

This rearrangement joins TRBV19 to TRBJ2-7, with D perhaps matching TRBD1 (5 bases). Germline values: CDR1 LNHDA, CDR2 SQIVND (reference sequence). The length of the CDR3 is 15 residues. Trimming shortened V by 5 bases and J by 0 bases, and 14 bases separated the two germline ends. Written as DNA, the CDR3 is TGTGCCAGTAGTTCGGACACAATGACCTCCTACGAGCAGTACTTC. It is translated as CASSSDTMTSYEQYF.

The CDR3 loop is CASSSSRAFQETQYF. The CDR3 coding sequence is TGTGCCAGCAGCTCAAGCAGGGCGTTTCAGGAGACCCAGTACTTC. The rearrangement joins TRBV7-3 to TRBJ2-5; D possibly corresponds to TRBD1 (5 bases). Germline V gene lookup returns CDR1 SGHTA and CDR2 FQGTGA. The CDR3 is 15 residues long. With 4 bases removed from V and 5 bases from J, the gap between germline ends came to 17 bases.

The rearrangement joins TRBV28 to TRBJ2-3; D gene ambiguous. CDR3 length: 13 amino acids. V was pared by 6 bases and J by 4 bases, with 11 bases between. Germline V gene data show CDR1 as MDHEN and CDR2 as SYDVKM. The CDR3 DNA follows: TGTGCCAGCAGGGCGCAGGTGGCAGATACGCAGTATTTT. Encoded protein: CASRAQVADTQYF.

This clone has only a few counts. This chain joins TRBV7-9 and TRBJ1-6, with D maybe TRBD1 (5 bases). Trimming stripped 1 base from V and 7 bases from J, with 8 bases between. In germline, CDR1 is SEHNR, CDR2 FQNEAQ (reference sequence). The CDR3 has 14 residues. The CDR3 here is CASSLGAGNSPLHF. Here the CDR3 DNA reads TGTGCCAGCAGCTTAGGGGCAGGGAATTCACCCCTCCACTTT.

The chain links TRBV19 to TRBJ1-2; 7 bases fit TRBD1. The CDR3 length is 17 residues. Trimming cost V 5 bases and J 4 bases; bases outside gene matches: 16. The germline CDR1 and CDR2 sequences are LNHDA and SQIVND (reference sequence). CDR3 in amino acids: CASSPSITGALVYGYTF. DNA for the CDR3: TGTGCCAGTAGTCCATCTATTACAGGGGCCCTTGTCTATGGCTACACCTTC.

This chain connects TRBV20-1 to TRBJ1-2, with 9 bases that match TRBD1. The CDR3 loop spans 14 amino acids. V dropped 3 bases and J dropped 2; count of bases not matched to a gene: 4. Germline CDR1 reads DFQATT; CDR2 reads SNEGSKA (reference sequence). CDR3 residues: CSASGTGRNYGYTF. In DNA, the CDR3 is TGCAGTGCTAGTGGGACAGGGAGGAACTATGGCTACACCTTC.

J is TRBJ2-1 and V is TRBV12-3 or TRBV12-4; TRBD2 agrees at 10 bases. The CDR3 totals 13 residues. Trimming took 6 bases from V and 9 from J; bases not matched to a gene: 5. Here the CDR3 DNA reads TGTGCCAGCAGACTAGCGGGGCTGATTGAGCAGTTCTTC. Translating gives CASRLAGLIEQFF.

The gene calls are TRBV9 and TRBJ1-3; 9 bases fit TRBD1. Trimming cost V 3 bases and J 2 bases; bases outside gene matches: 3. Germline lookup yields CDR1 SGDLS and CDR2 YYNGEE. The CDR3 covers 15 residues. The CDR3 DNA follows: TGTGCCAGCAGCGGTGGACAGGGGACTGGAAACACCATATATTTT. This codes for CASSGGQGTGNTIYF. Filled out from reference TRBV9 and TRBJ1-3, the complete variable domain reads DSGVTQTPKHLITATGQRVTLRCSPRSGDLSVYWYQQSLDQGLQFLIQYYNGEERAKGNILERFSAQQFPDLHSELNLSSLELGDSALYFCASSGGQGTGNTIYFGEGSWLTVV.

The V call is TRBV7-9, the J call TRBJ1-3, with TRBD1 matching 7 bases. CDR1 and CDR2 from the germline V gene are SEHNR and FQNEAQ (reference sequence). V dropped 2 bases and J dropped 6; count of bases not matched to a gene: 4. The CDR3 contains 14 residues. Written as DNA, the CDR3 is TGTGCCAGCAGCTTAAGAGGGGGCTTAAACACCATATATTTT. Translating it yields CASSLRGGLNTIYF.

The chain links TRBV4-1 to TRBJ2-7; 12 bases map to TRBD1. The CDR3 contains 14 residues. The ends lost 4 bases at V and 4 bases at J; junction bases unmatched: 2. In germline, CDR1 is MGHRA, CDR2 YSYEKL. The CDR3 loop is CASSLGQGAYEQYF. In DNA, the CDR3 is TGCGCCAGCAGCCTGGGACAGGGGGCGTACGAGCAGTACTTC.

This clone was counted a few times. V is TRBV9 and J is TRBJ2-4, with 9 bases identical to TRBD1. The CDR3 covers 16 residues. After removal of 7 bases from V and 8 bases from J, the junction contained 16 bases not matched to a gene. The germline gives CDR1 SGDLS, CDR2 YYNGEE. The CDR3 loop is CASSPSPGQGLDIQYF. The CDR3 DNA follows: TGTGCCAGCTCCCCCTCACCGGGACAGGGTCTGGACATTCAGTACTTC.